A selection of T cell receptor beta chains follows, all from one sample in a study of cytomegalovirus exposure and HLA in healthy donors. Assay: immunoSEQ multiplex PCR; the TCRdb copy retains only in-frame clones and omits some. The sample records some 98,000 clones, about four fifths being singletons. The sequenced material came from PBMCs. The receptor set was obtained from a human donor in good health. The CDR3 runs from the conserved cysteine through the conserved F or W.

j_gene: TRBJ1-4; v_gene: TRBV7-9; len: 18; CDR3aa: CSSSLVAGASRTNEKLFF
j_gene: TRBJ1-1; v_gene: TRBV10-3; len: 15; CDR3aa: CAISESDREGAEAFF
j_gene: TRBJ2-7; v_gene: TRBV14; len: 15; CDR3aa: CASSHRPGTGTEQYF
j_gene: TRBJ2-3; v_gene: TRBV9; len: 16; CDR3aa: CASSVTSGRGTDTQYF
j_gene: TRBJ2-5; v_gene: TRBV5-4; len: 14; CDR3aa: CASTQGQTEETQYF
j_gene: TRBJ1-3; v_gene: TRBV2; len: 15; CDR3aa: CASSELGGLRNTIYF
j_gene: TRBJ2-7; v_gene: TRBV7-2; len: 13; CDR3aa: CASSPRTAGEQYF
j_gene: TRBJ1-3; v_gene: TRBV5-6; len: 15; CDR3aa: CASSQDRFRGNTIYF
j_gene: TRBJ2-3; v_gene: TRBV27; len: 17; CDR3aa: CASSLLGGAWGTDTQYF
j_gene: TRBJ2-2; v_gene: TRBV5-4; len: 19; CDR3aa: CASSLAAAGRNSNTGELFF
j_gene: TRBJ2-1; v_gene: TRBV11-2; len: 15; CDR3aa: CASSLVGGTYNEQFF
j_gene: TRBJ2-3; v_gene: TRBV7-9; len: 15; CDR3aa: CASSLRTGNTDTQYF
j_gene: TRBJ2-5; v_gene: TRBV29-1; len: 14; CDR3aa: CSVATGVVGETQYF
j_gene: TRBJ1-2; v_gene: TRBV7-8; len: 14; CDR3aa: CASSLEGGDYGYTF
j_gene: TRBJ2-1; v_gene: TRBV9; len: 15; CDR3aa: CASSTRVAPYNEQFF
j_gene: TRBJ1-5; v_gene: TRBV6-1; len: 16; CDR3aa: CASSDGIRTSNQPQHF
j_gene: TRBJ2-5; v_gene: TRBV5-1; len: 15; CDR3aa: CASSRDALRGGTQYF
j_gene: TRBJ2-7; v_gene: TRBV7-9; len: 19; CDR3aa: CASSPPLGSGASQSYEQYF
j_gene: TRBJ1-1; v_gene: TRBV19; len: 16; CDR3aa: CASSKGRGAAGPEAFF
j_gene: TRBJ1-6; v_gene: TRBV6-1; len: 17; CDR3aa: CASSEVSASSYNSPLHF
j_gene: TRBJ2-6; v_gene: TRBV15; len: 18; CDR3aa: CATSKPGGIVAGANVLTF
j_gene: TRBJ1-1; v_gene: TRBV5-1; len: 13; CDR3aa: CASRTDQNTEAFF
j_gene: TRBJ2-7; v_gene: TRBV11-2; len: 13; CDR3aa: CASSFVSSYEQYF
j_gene: TRBJ1-2; v_gene: TRBV25-1; len: 14; CDR3aa: CASSLGQGARGYTF
j_gene: TRBJ1-4; v_gene: TRBV5-6; len: 14; CDR3aa: CASSLVTGREKLFF
j_gene: TRBJ2-7; v_gene: TRBV5-4; len: 17; CDR3aa: CASSPQGVWGVPYEQYF
j_gene: .; v_gene: TRBV6-5; len: 15; CDR3aa: CASSRTSGGSYEQYF
j_gene: TRBJ1-1; v_gene: TRBV7-8; len: 13; CDR3aa: CASSFRGNTEAFF
j_gene: TRBJ2-1; v_gene: TRBV29-1; len: 15; CDR3aa: CSVEGGQARFNEQFF
j_gene: TRBJ2-3; v_gene: TRBV6-1; len: 16; CDR3aa: CASSGEGQGVRSTQYF
j_gene: TRBJ2-5; v_gene: TRBV6-6; len: 12; CDR3aa: CASRSGGETQYF
j_gene: TRBJ2-3; v_gene: TRBV19; len: 15; CDR3aa: CASNSYGQLTDTQYF
j_gene: TRBJ2-7; v_gene: TRBV7-9; len: 13; CDR3aa: CATSRGPAYEQYF
j_gene: TRBJ1-3; v_gene: TRBV19; len: 14; CDR3aa: CASSVDSSGNTIYF
j_gene: TRBJ1-2; v_gene: TRBV6-1; len: 14; CDR3aa: CASRKPGGNYGYTF
j_gene: TRBJ1-5; v_gene: TRBV2; len: 15; CDR3aa: CASGGGQGDVGAQHF
j_gene: TRBJ1-2; v_gene: TRBV5-1; len: 15; CDR3aa: CASSLRPDRWDGYTF
j_gene: TRBJ1-1; v_gene: TRBV6-6; len: 14; CDR3aa: CASESRTGNTEAFF
j_gene: TRBJ1-2; v_gene: TRBV27; len: 13; CDR3aa: CASSSGVGRGYTF
j_gene: TRBJ2-4; v_gene: TRBV18; len: 14; CDR3aa: CASSPGTGEDIQYF
j_gene: TRBJ1-4; v_gene: TRBV6-5; len: 16; CDR3aa: CASSYSLGGAREKLFF
j_gene: TRBJ2-1; v_gene: TRBV5-6; len: 19; CDR3aa: CASSGKGLAGGSSYNEQFF
j_gene: TRBJ1-4; v_gene: TRBV6-1; len: 13; CDR3aa: CASTHDRGEKLFF
j_gene: TRBJ2-3; v_gene: TRBV6-1; len: 13; CDR3aa: CASSAVQWDTQYF
j_gene: TRBJ1-5; v_gene: TRBV2; len: 16; CDR3aa: CASSEAILVSNQPQHF
j_gene: TRBJ1-2; v_gene: TRBV5-1; len: 15; CDR3aa: CASSAPGQGAYGYTF
j_gene: TRBJ1-2; v_gene: TRBV5-5; len: 15; CDR3aa: CASSLRGRAGYGYTF
j_gene: TRBJ2-5; v_gene: TRBV10-3; len: 18; CDR3aa: CAISQRLAGESLKETQYF
j_gene: TRBJ2-5; v_gene: TRBV30; len: 15; CDR3aa: CAWSAISGIPGTQYF
j_gene: TRBJ1-5; v_gene: TRBV6-5; len: 13; CDR3aa: CASSYDRARPQHF
j_gene: TRBJ2-5; v_gene: TRBV25-1; len: 13; CDR3aa: CASRSGVAETQYF